Below are 9 T cell receptor beta chains sequenced from a single sample in a study of Graves' ophthalmopathy and Graves' hyperthyroidism. Transcripts of RNA were the source for amplifying TCR beta CDR3 regions. RT-PCR was first run with HTBI primers, then multiplex PCR in a second round. Each CDR3 protein is one row after TCRdb ran MiXCR on the multiplex PCR reads. The table includes approximately 1.2 million distinct CDR3 sequences, about 40% detected once. Source material: peripheral blood or thyroid tissue (not recorded which). These receptors originate from an adult man with Graves' hyperthyroidism.

The CDR3 DNA reads TGTGCCAGCAGCCAGGAAAACAGGGGGATGGAGACCCAGTACTTC. Its translation: CASSQENRGMETQYF. The V call is TRBV7-2, the J call TRBJ2-5; 8 bases map to TRBD1. Trimming took 5 bases from V and 5 from J; bases not matched to a gene: 10. The CDR3 sequence is 15 residues long. Germline-derived CDR1 and CDR2 are SGHTA and FQGNSA.

This clonotype has only a few counts. J is TRBJ1-4 and V is TRBV6-5, with 7 bases lining up with TRBD1. From germline, CDR1 is MNHEY and CDR2 SVGAGI. This CDR3 has 13 residues. J lost 12 bases, V lost 8 bases, and 12 bases had no gene match. The CDR3 loop is CASVGDSGVELFF. The CDR3 nucleotides are TGTGCCAGCGTAGGGGACAGCGGAGTGGAACTGTTTTTT.

This chain uses TRBV29-1 with TRBJ2-7; D gene unclear. This CDR3 region has 12 residues. The V gene lost 4 bases and the J gene lost 7 bases, with 14 bases spanning the gap. Germline loops: CDR1 SQVTM, CDR2 ANQGSEA. The CDR3 sequence is CSVVLRSGEQYF. CDR3 in DNA: TGCAGCGTTGTACTTCGGTCCGGGGAGCAGTACTTC.

The chain couples TRBV20-1 to TRBJ2-7; 8 nucleotides align to TRBD2. CDR1 is DFQATT and CDR2 is SNEGSKA in the germline V gene (reference sequence). Trimming took 3 bases from V and 3 from J; bases not matched to a gene: 10. This CDR3 is 15 amino acids long. For the CDR3, the DNA is TGCAGTGCTAGGGGTGGGACGGGAGGGGTCTACGAGCAGTACTTC. Amino acids: CSARGGTGGVYEQYF.

This clonotype was picked up many times. The chain employs TRBV6-1 and TRBJ1-1; TRBD1 matches 7 bases. Trimming removed 3 bases from V and 8 bases from J; junction bases left unmatched: 9. Germline assignment: CDR1 MNHNS and CDR2 SASEGT. The CDR3 runs to 14 residues. CDR3 protein: CASSDPGQREEAFF. Written as DNA, the CDR3 is TGTGCCAGCAGTGATCCGGGACAGAGAGAAGAAGCTTTCTTT.

V and J are TRBV29-1 and TRBJ1-1, with no clear D. The V gene lost 7 bases and the J gene lost 8 bases, with 14 bases spanning the gap. This CDR3 has 11 amino acids. From germline, CDR1 is SQVTM and CDR2 ANQGSEA. Here the CDR3 reads CSERNEREAFF. CDR3 sequence (DNA): TGCAGCGAAAGAAACGAGCGGGAAGCTTTCTTT. Complete variable domain (other parts from reference TRBV29-1 and TRBJ1-1): SAVISQKPSRDICQRGTSLTIQCQVDSQVTMMFWYRQQPGQSLTLIATANQGSEATYESGFVIDKFPISRPNLTFSTLTVSNMSPEDSSIYLCSERNEREAFFGQGTRLTVV.

This clonotype appeared a few times. The chain is built from TRBV10-3 and TRBJ2-7; 12 bases match TRBD2. V lost 4 bases to trimming and J lost 2 bases; unmatched junction nucleotides: 9. CDR1 is ENHRY, CDR2 SYGVKD, per germline. The CDR3 is 17 amino acids. CDR3 residues: CAISGGTSGPDPYEQYF. CDR3 DNA sequence: TGTGCCATCAGTGGCGGGACTAGCGGGCCCGACCCCTACGAGCAGTACTTC.

This clonotype was recorded a few times. A much larger clonotype is one base distant, so this may be a read error. Here the CDR3 omits its conserved ending phenylalanine or tryptophan, so a read error is the likely source. The chain couples TRBV29-1 to TRBJ2-5, with D possibly matching TRBD1 (5 bases). Germline values: CDR1 SQVTM, CDR2 ANQGSEA. The CDR3 is made up of 15 amino acids. With 3 bases removed from V and 0 bases from J, the gap between germline ends came to 14 bases. CDR3 sequence (DNA): TGCAGCGTTGATGGTTGGGGCTTAAACCAAGAGACCCAGTACCTC. It is translated as CSVDGWGLNQETQYL.

In its sample, this clonotype was seen a few times. A much larger clone lies one base from this, so it may be a read error. This CDR3 is missing its conserved last phenylalanine or tryptophan, likely due to a read error. The chain employs TRBV7-2 and TRBJ2-5; no reliable D call. Trimming removed 5 bases from V and 2 bases from J, with 12 bases in between. The V gene's germline CDR1 is SGHTA and CDR2 FQGNSA. The length of the CDR3 is 14 residues. The chain's CDR3 is CASSPAPAQETQYL. The CDR3 DNA reads as TGTGCCAGCAGCCCCGCCCCAGCGCAAGAGACCCAGTACCTC.